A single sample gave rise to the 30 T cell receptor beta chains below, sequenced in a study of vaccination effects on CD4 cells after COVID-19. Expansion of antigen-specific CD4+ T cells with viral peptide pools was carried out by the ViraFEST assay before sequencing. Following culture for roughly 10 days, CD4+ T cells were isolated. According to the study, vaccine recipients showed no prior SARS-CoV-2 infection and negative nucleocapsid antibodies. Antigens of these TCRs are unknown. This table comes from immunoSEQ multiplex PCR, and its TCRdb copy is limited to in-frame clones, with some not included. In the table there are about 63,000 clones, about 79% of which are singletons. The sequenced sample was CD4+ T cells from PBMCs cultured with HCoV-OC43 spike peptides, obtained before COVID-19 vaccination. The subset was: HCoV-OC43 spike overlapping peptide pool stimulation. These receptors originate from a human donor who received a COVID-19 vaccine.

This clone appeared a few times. The CDR3 reads CASSLASTSGGHQETQYF. The CDR3 DNA is TGCGCCAGCAGCTTGGCCTCGACTAGCGGGGGGCATCAAGAGACCCAGTACTTC. This rearrangement joins TRBV5-1 to TRBJ2-5; the match to TRBD2 covers 13 bases. This CDR3 is built from 18 residues. V was pared by 0 bases and J by 2 bases, with 7 bases of the junction left unmatched. The germline V gene has CDR1 SGHRS and CDR2 YFSETQ.

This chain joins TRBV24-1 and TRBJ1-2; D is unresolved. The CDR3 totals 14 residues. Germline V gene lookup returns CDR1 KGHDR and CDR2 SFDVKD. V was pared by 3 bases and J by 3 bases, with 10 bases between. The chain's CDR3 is CATSDPRSDYGYTF. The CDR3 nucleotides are TGTGCCACCAGTGATCCCCGAAGCGACTATGGCTACACCTTC.

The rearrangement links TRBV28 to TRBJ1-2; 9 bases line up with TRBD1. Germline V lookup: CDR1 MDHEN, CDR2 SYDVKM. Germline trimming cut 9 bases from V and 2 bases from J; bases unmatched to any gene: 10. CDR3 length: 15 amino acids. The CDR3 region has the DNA TGTGCCAGTGGATACCCGGACAGGGGAAACTATGGCTACACCTTC. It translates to CASGYPDRGNYGYTF.

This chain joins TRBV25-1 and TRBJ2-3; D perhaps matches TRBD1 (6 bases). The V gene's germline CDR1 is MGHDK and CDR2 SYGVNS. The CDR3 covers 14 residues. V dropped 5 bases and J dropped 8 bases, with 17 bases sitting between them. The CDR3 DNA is TGTGCCAGCAGTCGGGACACTGGGGTTGCTACGCAGTATTTT. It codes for CASSRDTGVATQYF.

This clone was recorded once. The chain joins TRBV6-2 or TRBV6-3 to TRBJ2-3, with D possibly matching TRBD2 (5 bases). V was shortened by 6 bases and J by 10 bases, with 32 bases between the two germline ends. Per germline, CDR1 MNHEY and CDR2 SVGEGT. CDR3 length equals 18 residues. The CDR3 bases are TGTGCCAGCAGCCTAACCGGGGTGGGCGCTAGCCCTAGATTCCCGCAGTATTTT. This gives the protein CASSLTGVGASPRFPQYF.

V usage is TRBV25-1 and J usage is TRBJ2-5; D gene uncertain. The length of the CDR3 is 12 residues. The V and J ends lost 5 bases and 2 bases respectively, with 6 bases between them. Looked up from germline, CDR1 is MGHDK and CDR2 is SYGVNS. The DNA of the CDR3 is TGTGCCAGCAGTCCAGCTCAAGAGACCCAGTACTTC. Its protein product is CASSPAQETQYF.

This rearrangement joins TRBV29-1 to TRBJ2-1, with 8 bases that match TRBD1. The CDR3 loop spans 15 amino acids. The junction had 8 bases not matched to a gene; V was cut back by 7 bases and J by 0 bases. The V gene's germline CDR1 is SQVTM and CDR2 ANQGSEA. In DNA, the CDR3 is TGCAGCGAGTCAGGGGGCCTTAGCTCCTACAATGAGCAGTTCTTC. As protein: CSESGGLSSYNEQFF.

Here the CDR3 reads CASQQGLYNEQFF. The CDR3 nucleotides read TGCGCCAGCCAGCAGGGGTTGTACAATGAGCAGTTCTTC. V and J are TRBV10-1 and TRBJ2-1; D perhaps matches TRBD1 (6 bases). Per germline, CDR1 WNHNN and CDR2 SYGVQD (reference sequence). The CDR3 is 13 residues long. V dropped 8 bases and J dropped 4 bases, with 12 bases sitting between them.

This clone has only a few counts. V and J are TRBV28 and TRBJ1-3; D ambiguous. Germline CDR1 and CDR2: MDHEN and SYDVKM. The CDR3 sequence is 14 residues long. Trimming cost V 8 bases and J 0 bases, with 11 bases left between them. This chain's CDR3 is CASVLGYSGNTIYF. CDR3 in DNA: TGTGCCAGCGTACTAGGATACTCTGGAAACACCATATATTTT.

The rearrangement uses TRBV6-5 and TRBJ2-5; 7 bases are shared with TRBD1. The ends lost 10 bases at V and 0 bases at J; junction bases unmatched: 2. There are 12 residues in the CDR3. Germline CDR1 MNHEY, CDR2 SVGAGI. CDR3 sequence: CATRGYQETQYF. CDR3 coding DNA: TGTGCCACCAGGGGGTACCAAGAGACCCAGTACTTC.

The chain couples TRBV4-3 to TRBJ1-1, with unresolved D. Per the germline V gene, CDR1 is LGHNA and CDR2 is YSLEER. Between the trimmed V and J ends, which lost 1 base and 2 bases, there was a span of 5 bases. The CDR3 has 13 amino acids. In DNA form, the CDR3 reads TGCGCCAGCAGCCAAGCGGCAAACACTGAAGCTTTCTTT. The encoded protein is CASSQAANTEAFF.

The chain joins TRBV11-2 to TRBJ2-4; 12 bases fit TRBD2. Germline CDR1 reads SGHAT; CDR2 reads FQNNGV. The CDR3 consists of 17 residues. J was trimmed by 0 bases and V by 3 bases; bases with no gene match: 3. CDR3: CASSLRTSGIAKNIQYF. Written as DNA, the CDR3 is TGTGCCAGCAGCTTGAGGACTAGCGGGATAGCCAAAAACATTCAGTACTTC. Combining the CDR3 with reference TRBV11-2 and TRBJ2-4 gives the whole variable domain EAGVAQSPRYKIIEKRQSVAFWCNPISGHATLYWYQQILGQGPKLLIQFQNNGVVDDSQLPKDRFSAERLKGVDSTLKIQPAKLEDSAVYLCASSLRTSGIAKNIQYFGAGTRLSVL.

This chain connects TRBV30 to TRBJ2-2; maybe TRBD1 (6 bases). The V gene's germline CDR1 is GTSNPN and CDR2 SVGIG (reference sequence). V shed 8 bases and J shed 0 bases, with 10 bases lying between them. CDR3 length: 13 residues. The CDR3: CAGGQTNTGELFF. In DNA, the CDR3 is TGTGCCGGGGGACAAACGAACACCGGGGAGCTGTTTTTT.

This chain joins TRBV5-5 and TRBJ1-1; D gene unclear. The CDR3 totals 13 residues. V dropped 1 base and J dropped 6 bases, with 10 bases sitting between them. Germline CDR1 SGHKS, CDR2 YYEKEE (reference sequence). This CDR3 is CASSLTYGPEAFF. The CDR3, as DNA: TGTGCCAGCAGCTTGACGTATGGTCCTGAAGCTTTCTTT.

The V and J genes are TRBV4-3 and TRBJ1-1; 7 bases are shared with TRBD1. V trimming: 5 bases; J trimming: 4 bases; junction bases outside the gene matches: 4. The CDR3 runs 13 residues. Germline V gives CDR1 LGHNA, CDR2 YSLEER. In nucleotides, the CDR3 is TGCGCCAGCAGCGACAGGGAGTTCACTGAAGCTTTCTTT. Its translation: CASSDREFTEAFF.

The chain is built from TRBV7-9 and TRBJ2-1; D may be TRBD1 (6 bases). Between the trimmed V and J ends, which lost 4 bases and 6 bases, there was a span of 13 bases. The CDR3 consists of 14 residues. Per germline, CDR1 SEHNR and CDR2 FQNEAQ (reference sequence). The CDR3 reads CASSSDRNFNEQFF. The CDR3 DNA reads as TGTGCCAGCAGCTCGGACAGAAACTTCAATGAGCAGTTCTTC.

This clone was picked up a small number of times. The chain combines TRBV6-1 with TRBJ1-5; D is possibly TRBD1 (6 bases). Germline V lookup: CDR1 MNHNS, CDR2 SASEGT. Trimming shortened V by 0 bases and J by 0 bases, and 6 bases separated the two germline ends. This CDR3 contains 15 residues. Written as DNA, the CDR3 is TGTGCCAGCAGTGAAGCGACAGGTAGCAATCAGCCCCAGCATTTT. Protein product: CASSEATGSNQPQHF.

The DNA for the CDR3 is TGCGCCAGCAGCTTGGTTCCGGGCACAGATACGCAGTATTTT. Translated, it gives CASSLVPGTDTQYF. The chain employs TRBV5-1 and TRBJ2-3; no definite D call. The CDR3 sequence is 14 residues long. The V end was cut by 0 bases, the J end by 1 base, with 6 bases between. Germline V lookup: CDR1 SGHRS, CDR2 YFSETQ. Looking up the rest from reference TRBV5-1 and TRBJ2-3 gives the full variable domain: KAGVTQTPRYLIKTRGQQVTLSCSPISGHRSVSWYQQTPGQGLQFLFEYFSETQRNKGNFPGRFSGRQFSNSRSEMNVSTLELGDSALYLCASSLVPGTDTQYFGPGTRLTVL.

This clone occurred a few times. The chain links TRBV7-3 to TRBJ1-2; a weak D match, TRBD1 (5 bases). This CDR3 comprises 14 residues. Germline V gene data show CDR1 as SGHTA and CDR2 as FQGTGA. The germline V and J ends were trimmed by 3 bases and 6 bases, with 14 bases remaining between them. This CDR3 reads CASSFRGAENGYTF. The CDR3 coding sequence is TGTGCCAGCAGCTTCAGAGGGGCGGAGAATGGCTACACCTTC.

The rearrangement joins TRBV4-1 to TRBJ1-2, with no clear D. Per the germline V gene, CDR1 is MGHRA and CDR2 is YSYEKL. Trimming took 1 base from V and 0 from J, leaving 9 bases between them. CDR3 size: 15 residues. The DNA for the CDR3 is TGCGCCAGCAGCCAAGGTACGGTGGCTAACTATGGCTACACCTTC. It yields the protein CASSQGTVANYGYTF.

Here the CDR3 reads CASSLTGLNTEAFF. The CDR3 nucleotides are TGCGCCAGCAGCCTAACAGGGTTGAACACTGAAGCTTTCTTT. The chain couples TRBV5-1 to TRBJ1-1; possibly TRBD1 for D (6 bases). The CDR3 has 14 residues. Looked up from germline, CDR1 is SGHRS and CDR2 is YFSETQ. The V end was cut by 4 bases, the J end by 0 bases, with 10 bases between. Complete variable domain (other parts from reference TRBV5-1 and TRBJ1-1): KAGVTQTPRYLIKTRGQQVTLSCSPISGHRSVSWYQQTPGQGLQFLFEYFSETQRNKGNFPGRFSGRQFSNSRSEMNVSTLELGDSALYLCASSLTGLNTEAFFGQGTRLTVV.

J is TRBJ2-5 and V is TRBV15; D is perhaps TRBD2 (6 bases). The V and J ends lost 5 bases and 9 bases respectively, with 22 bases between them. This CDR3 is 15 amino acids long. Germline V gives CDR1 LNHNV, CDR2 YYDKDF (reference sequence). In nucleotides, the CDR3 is TGTGCCACCAGCGGGGGACTCGCGATCCAACAGGCCCAGTACTTC. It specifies CATSGGLAIQQAQYF.

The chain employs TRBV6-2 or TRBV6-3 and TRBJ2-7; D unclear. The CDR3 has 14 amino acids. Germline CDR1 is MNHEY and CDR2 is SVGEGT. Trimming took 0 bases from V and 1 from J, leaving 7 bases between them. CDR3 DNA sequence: TGTGCCAGCAGTTACTCTGGCGTATCCTACGAGCAGTACGTC. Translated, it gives CASSYSGVSYEQYV.

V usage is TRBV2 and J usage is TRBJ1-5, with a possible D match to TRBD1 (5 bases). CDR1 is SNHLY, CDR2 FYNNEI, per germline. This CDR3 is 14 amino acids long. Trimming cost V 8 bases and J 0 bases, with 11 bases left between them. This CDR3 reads CASRQGYSNQPQHF. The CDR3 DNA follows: TGTGCCAGCCGGCAGGGTTATAGCAATCAGCCCCAGCATTTT.

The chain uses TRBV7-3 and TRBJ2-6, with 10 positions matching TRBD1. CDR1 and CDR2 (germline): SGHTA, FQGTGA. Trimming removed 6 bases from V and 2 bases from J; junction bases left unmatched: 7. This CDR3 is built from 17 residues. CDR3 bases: TGTGCCAGCAGGACGGGACAGGGGTTAACTGGGGCCAACGTCCTGACTTTC. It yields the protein CASRTGQGLTGANVLTF.

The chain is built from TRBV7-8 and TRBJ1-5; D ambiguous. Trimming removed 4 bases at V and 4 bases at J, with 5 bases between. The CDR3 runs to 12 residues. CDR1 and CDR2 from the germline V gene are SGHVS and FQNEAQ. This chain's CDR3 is CASSYSNQPQHF. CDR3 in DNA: TGTGCCAGCAGCTACTCTAATCAGCCCCAGCATTTT.

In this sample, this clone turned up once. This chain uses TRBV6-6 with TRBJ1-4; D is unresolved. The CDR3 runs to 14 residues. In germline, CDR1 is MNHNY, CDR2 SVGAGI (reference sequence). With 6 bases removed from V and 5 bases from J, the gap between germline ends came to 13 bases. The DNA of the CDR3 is TGTGCCAGCAGGCTACAGCTAGACAATGAAAAACTGTTTTTT. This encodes CASRLQLDNEKLFF.

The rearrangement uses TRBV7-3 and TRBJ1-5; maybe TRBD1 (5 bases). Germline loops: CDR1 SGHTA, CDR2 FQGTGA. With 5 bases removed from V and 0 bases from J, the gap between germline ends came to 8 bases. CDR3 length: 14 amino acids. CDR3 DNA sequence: TGTGCCAGCAGCCCACAGGTTAGCAATCAGCCCCAGCATTTT. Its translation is CASSPQVSNQPQHF.

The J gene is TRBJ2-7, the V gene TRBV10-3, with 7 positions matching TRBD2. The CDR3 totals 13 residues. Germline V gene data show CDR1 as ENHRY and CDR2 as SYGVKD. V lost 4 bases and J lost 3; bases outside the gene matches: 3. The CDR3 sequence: CAISVGGVYEQYV. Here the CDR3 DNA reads TGTGCCATCAGTGTGGGGGGGGTCTACGAGCAGTACGTC.

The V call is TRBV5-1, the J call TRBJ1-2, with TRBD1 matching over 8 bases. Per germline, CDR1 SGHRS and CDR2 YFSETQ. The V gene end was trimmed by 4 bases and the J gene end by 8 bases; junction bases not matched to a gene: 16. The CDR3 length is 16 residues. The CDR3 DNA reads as TGCGCCAGCAGCCCCGGACAGGGCGGGGTTGCTGGCGGCTACACCTTC. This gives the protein CASSPGQGGVAGGYTF.